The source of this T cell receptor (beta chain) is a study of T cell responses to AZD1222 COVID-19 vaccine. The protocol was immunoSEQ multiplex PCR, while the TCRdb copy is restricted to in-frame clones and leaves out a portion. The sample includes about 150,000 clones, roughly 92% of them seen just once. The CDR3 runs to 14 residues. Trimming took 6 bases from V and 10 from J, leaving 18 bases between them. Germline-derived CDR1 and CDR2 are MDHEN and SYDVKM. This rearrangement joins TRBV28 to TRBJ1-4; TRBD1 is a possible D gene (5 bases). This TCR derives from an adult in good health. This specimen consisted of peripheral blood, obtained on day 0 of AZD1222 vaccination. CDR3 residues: CASRLPGTWPKLFF. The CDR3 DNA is TGTGCCAGCAGACTTCCCGGGACCTGGCCAAAACTGTTTTTT.